This entry lists 23 T cell receptor beta chains sequenced from one sample in a study of blood T cells in healthy people across ages. Using a J-beta primer mix together with a sample-barcoded 5' primer, a second PCR was run for about 6 to 12 cycles. TCRdb re-analysed the 5' RACE reads in MiXCR, keeping a single row per CDR3 protein. The sample lists about 1.5 million distinct CDR3 sequences, about 42% occurring once. The sequencing input was blood. The receptors shown here come from a woman aged 18-29 years in good health.

The genes are TRBV30 and TRBJ1-4; 8 nucleotides line up with TRBD1. J gave up 10 bases and V 4 bases, and 8 bases lay outside the gene matches. This CDR3 comprises 13 residues. Germline V gene sequence: CDR1 GTSNPN, CDR2 SVGIG (reference sequence). Here the CDR3 DNA reads TGTGCCTGGACAGGGGGCTTTGAAGGAAAACTGTTTTTT. Translating gives CAWTGGFEGKLFF.

CDR3: CSASREGRSKNIQYF. In DNA form, the CDR3 reads TGCAGTGCCTCGAGGGAGGGTCGGTCCAAAAACATTCAGTACTTC. The J gene is TRBJ2-4, the V gene TRBV20-1; 7 positions agree with TRBD2. V shed 6 bases and J 2 bases; nucleotides not matched to a gene: 10. The germline V gene encodes CDR1 DFQATT and CDR2 SNEGSKA (reference sequence). This CDR3 has 15 amino acids.

The chain couples TRBV9 to TRBJ1-3; weak D call: TRBD1 (6 bases). V lost 2 bases and J lost 4, with 16 bases in between. The CDR3 contains 16 residues. Germline values: CDR1 SGDLS, CDR2 YYNGEE. The CDR3 spells CASSVDGGLKGNTIYF. Written as DNA, the CDR3 is TGTGCCAGCAGCGTGGACGGGGGGCTGAAGGGAAACACCATATATTTT.

Of note for this clonotype: One end of the junction is discordant with germline, which a read error may explain. The chain combines TRBV9 with TRBJ2-1; possibly TRBD2 for D (5 bases). This CDR3 is 17 amino acids long. Germline CDR1 SGDLS, CDR2 YYNGEE. This chain's CDR3 is CASGVDLGRGSYNEQFF. The DNA for the CDR3 is TGTGCCAGCGGCGTAGATCTGGGCCGGGGCTCCTACAATGAGCAGTTCTTC.

The genes are TRBV27 and TRBJ2-7; TRBD2 might be the D (6 bases). The germline V and J ends were trimmed by 6 bases and 0 bases, with 15 bases remaining between them. Germline assignment: CDR1 MNHEY and CDR2 SMNVEV (reference sequence). CDR3 size: 15 residues. CDR3 residues: CASSGTSRSSYEQYF. The CDR3 nucleotides read TGTGCCAGCAGCGGAACTAGCCGCAGCTCCTACGAGCAGTACTTC.

This clonotype was counted only a few times. The chain employs TRBV12-3 or TRBV12-4 and TRBJ2-5, with a tentative D call TRBD2 (5 bases). This CDR3 comprises 11 residues. With 6 bases removed from V and 3 bases from J, the gap between germline ends came to 5 bases. The CDR3 region has the DNA TGTGCCAGCAGAGCGGAAGAGACCCAGTACTTC. Amino acid sequence: CASRAEETQYF.

This clonotype was observed a few times. The chain joins TRBV28 to TRBJ1-5; TRBD1 matches 7 bases. V was pared by 6 bases and J by 0 bases, with 5 bases of the junction left unmatched. The CDR3 loop spans 15 amino acids. CDR1 is MDHEN and CDR2 is SYDVKM in the germline V gene. In DNA, the CDR3 is TGTGCCAGCAGACGGGGACAGTATAGCAATCAGCCCCAGCATTTT. Its translation: CASRRGQYSNQPQHF.

This sequence joins TRBV20-1 and TRBJ2-1, with 7 bases lining up with TRBD2. The CDR3 is made up of 13 amino acids. CDR1 DFQATT and CDR2 SNEGSKA come from the germline V gene (reference sequence). V was clipped by 5 bases and J by 3 bases; unmatched bases: 4. The CDR3 reads CSAELAVYNEQFF. For the CDR3, the DNA is TGCAGTGCTGAGCTAGCGGTCTACAATGAGCAGTTCTTC.

The V call is TRBV5-1, the J call TRBJ2-5; 7 nucleotides agree with TRBD1. There are 16 residues in the CDR3. Trimming at V came to 0 bases and at J to 5 bases, leaving 10 bases not matched to a gene. The germline CDR1 and CDR2 sequences are SGHRS and YFSETQ. The CDR3 is CASSLGGGGTWETQYF. The CDR3 region has the DNA TGCGCCAGCAGCTTGGGAGGGGGCGGCACGTGGGAGACCCAGTACTTC.

This clonotype has only a few counts. The V gene is TRBV5-1, the J gene TRBJ2-3, with 7 bases that match TRBD2. The germline CDR1 and CDR2 sequences are SGHRS and YFSETQ. V lost 3 bases, J lost 1 base, and 14 bases stayed unmatched. The CDR3 has 18 amino acids. The CDR3 region has the DNA TGCGCCAGCAGCTCTAAACCCCCGAGCGGGGTCGGCACAGATACGCAGTATTTT. It translates to CASSSKPPSGVGTDTQYF.

This clonotype was observed a handful of times. A read error may account for a junction end that differs from germline. CDR3 in amino acids: CASSSDDLPGSYNDQFF. The DNA for the CDR3 is TGTGCCAGCAGCTCAGACGATTTACCTGGCTCCTACAATGACCAGTTCTTC. The chain has TRBV7-6 and TRBJ2-1; D gene uncertain. Germline loops: CDR1 SGHVS, CDR2 FNYEAQ. This CDR3 has 17 residues.

J is TRBJ2-3 and V is TRBV12-3 or TRBV12-4; D not certain. The V end lost 3 bases, the J end lost 2 bases, and 9 bases lay between the germline ends. The CDR3 has 14 amino acids. The CDR3 sequence: CASSFLRITDTQYF. The CDR3 DNA sequence: TGTGCCAGCAGTTTTTTAAGGATCACAGATACGCAGTATTTT.

V and J are TRBV4-2 and TRBJ1-3; D might be TRBD1 (5 bases). This CDR3 contains 14 residues. In germline, CDR1 is LGHNA, CDR2 YNFKEQ. Trimming left V 0 bases short and J 8 bases short, with 11 bases between. CDR3 sequence (DNA): TGTGCCAGCAGCCAAGAAGGGGCTACTGACACCATATATTTT. This sequence encodes CASSQEGATDTIYF.

This chain links TRBV25-1 with TRBJ1-2; D unresolved. Between the trimmed V and J ends, which lost 3 bases and 6 bases, there was a span of 14 bases. CDR1 is MGHDK and CDR2 is SYGVNS in the germline V gene. There are 14 residues in the CDR3. CDR3 DNA sequence: TGTGCCAGCAGTGAGCTCGGGAGGCAGGATGGCTACACCTTC. It codes for CASSELGRQDGYTF.

This sequence joins TRBV7-2 and TRBJ2-1, with D tentatively TRBD2 (5 bases). The CDR3 loop spans 15 amino acids. Germline CDR1 reads SGHTA; CDR2 reads FQGNSA. Trimming removed 10 bases from V and 0 bases from J, with 16 bases in between. The CDR3 region is CATTPFGSSYNEQFF. CDR3 coding DNA: TGTGCCACCACCCCTTTTGGGAGCTCCTACAATGAGCAGTTCTTC.

In this sample, this clonotype turned up many times. The chain carries TRBV12-3 or TRBV12-4 and TRBJ2-3; TRBD2 is a possible D gene (5 bases). V lost 6 bases, J lost 2 bases, and 12 bases lay in between. This CDR3 is built from 14 residues. CDR3 in DNA: TGTGCCAGCAGCCGGACTCTTCTCACAGATACGCAGTATTTT. This sequence encodes CASSRTLLTDTQYF.

The chain joins TRBV5-1 to TRBJ2-5; maybe TRBD2 (5 bases). The CDR3 length is 11 residues. The germline gives CDR1 SGHRS, CDR2 YFSETQ. V shed 4 bases and J shed 11 bases, with 12 bases lying between them. The CDR3 protein is CASSGFGEQYF. The CDR3 nucleotides read TGCGCCAGCAGCGGGTTTGGGGAGCAGTACTTC.

This clonotype was detected only a few times. The chain joins TRBV10-3 to TRBJ2-7, with D maybe TRBD1 (6 bases). V lost 10 bases, J lost 3 bases, and 19 bases lay in between. Germline CDR1 and CDR2: ENHRY and SYGVKD. The CDR3 covers 14 residues. CDR3 region: CATLKDRTVYEQYF. CDR3 nucleotides: TGTGCCACCTTGAAAGACAGGACTGTCTACGAGCAGTACTTC.

The chain recombines TRBV27 with TRBJ2-5; perhaps TRBD1 as D (6 bases). Between the trimmed V and J ends, which lost 3 bases and 4 bases, there was a span of 27 bases. The germline gives CDR1 MNHEY, CDR2 SMNVEV (reference sequence). The CDR3 runs 19 residues. DNA for the CDR3: TGTGCCAGCAGTTTTCGGGCAATAGGGGGTTTGCGCGCGGTAGAGACCCAGTACTTC. Translation gives CASSFRAIGGLRAVETQYF.

This clonotype showed up just a few times. CDR3 amino acids: CASSLRGLAIGETQYF. As DNA, the CDR3 is TGTGCCAGCAGCTTAAGGGGACTAGCAATCGGAGAGACCCAGTACTTC. This chain joins TRBV11-2 and TRBJ2-5; 9 bases are a match to TRBD2. The germline CDR1 and CDR2 sequences are SGHAT and FQNNGV. This CDR3 has 16 amino acids. Germline trimming cut 2 bases from V and 4 bases from J; bases unmatched to any gene: 8.

This clonotype appeared a few times. The chain has TRBV20-1 and TRBJ2-7; D possibly matches TRBD1 or TRBD2 (5 bases each). Trimming took 5 bases from V and 1 from J, leaving 12 bases between them. CDR1 is DFQATT and CDR2 is SNEGSKA in the germline V gene (reference sequence). This CDR3 is built from 13 residues. CDR3 coding DNA: TGCAGTGCTGAGGGGTACTTATCCTACGAGCAGTACTTC. Translated, it gives CSAEGYLSYEQYF.

This clonotype was seen only a few times. The chain couples TRBV29-1 to TRBJ2-3; tentative D call: TRBD1 (6 bases). Trimming stripped 7 bases from V and 0 bases from J, with 17 bases between. The germline CDR1 and CDR2 sequences are SQVTM and ANQGSEA. CDR3 length equals 15 residues. The CDR3 DNA follows: TGCAGCGCCGACCCCACAGGGCTGAGCACAGATACGCAGTATTTT. Translating gives CSADPTGLSTDTQYF.

The chain joins TRBV27 to TRBJ2-5, with 12 bases matching TRBD2. The germline CDR1 and CDR2 sequences are MNHEY and SMNVEV (reference sequence). CDR3 size: 15 residues. Germline trimming cut 4 bases from V and 11 bases from J; bases unmatched to any gene: 11. This chain's CDR3 is CASSSGLAGQDEQYF. In DNA, the CDR3 is TGTGCCAGCAGTTCCGGACTAGCGGGGCAAGATGAGCAGTACTTC.